A single sample is the source of the 15 T cell receptor beta chains below, sequenced in a study of Ad26.COV2.S vaccination and SARS-CoV-2 variants. Profiling relied on immunoSEQ multiplex PCR, and the TCRdb table lists in-frame clones only, not all of them. The sample carries under 500,000 clones, approximately 92% recorded once. The sample's treatment: roughly 19 received Ad26.COV2.S at low or high dose, single or two shots; 5 received placebo; per-sample allocation not given. Specimen acquisition occurred on day 63 following the initial vaccine or placebo injection. The sample consisted of peripheral blood, taken in a trial of Ad26.COV2.S vaccine versus placebo. These receptor sequences come from a person aged 18-65 years who received the Ad26.COV2.S COVID-19 vaccine or a placebo.

The gene calls are TRBV7-9 and TRBJ2-3; D remains ambiguous. The germline gives CDR1 SEHNR, CDR2 FQNEAQ (reference sequence). CDR3 length: 12 residues. With 1 base removed from V and 7 bases from J, the gap between germline ends came to 6 bases. CDR3 loop: CASSLGQNTQYF. DNA of the CDR3: TGTGCCAGCAGCTTAGGTCAGAATACGCAGTATTTT. The full variable domain, its missing parts supplied by reference TRBV7-9 and TRBJ2-3, is DTGVSQNPRHKITKRGQNVTFRCDPISEHNRLYWYRQTLGQGPEFLTYFQNEAQLEKSRLLSDRFSAERPKGSFSTLEIQRTEQGDSAMYLCASSLGQNTQYFGPGTRLTVL.

The V and J genes are TRBV5-8 and TRBJ1-1, with D tentatively TRBD1 (6 bases). Germline values: CDR1 SGHTS, CDR2 YDEGEE. Trimming left V 3 bases short and J 4 bases short, with 10 bases between. The CDR3 is 13 amino acids. This chain's CDR3 is CASSSDSSTEAFF. The CDR3 region has the DNA TGTGCCAGCAGCTCGGACAGTAGCACTGAAGCTTTCTTT.

The V gene is TRBV27, the J gene TRBJ2-5; 11 nucleotides agree with TRBD2. Germline lookup yields CDR1 MNHEY and CDR2 SMNVEV (reference sequence). The CDR3 runs to 19 residues. Losses at the gene ends were 5 bases for V and 5 bases for J; bases not matched to a gene: 19. The CDR3 protein is CASSPSPVGLAGGKETQYF. DNA for the CDR3: TGTGCCAGCAGTCCCTCCCCGGTGGGGCTAGCGGGGGGAAAGGAGACCCAGTACTTC.

The rearrangement uses TRBV7-2 and TRBJ2-7; TRBD2 might be the D (7 bases). CDR3 length equals 15 residues. Trimming took off 5 bases at V and 3 bases at J, with 17 bases between the two ends. CDR1 SGHTA and CDR2 FQGNSA come from the germline V gene. CDR3: CASSPPGGPYYEQYF. CDR3 DNA sequence: TGTGCCAGCAGCCCACCCGGGGGGCCTTACTACGAGCAGTACTTC.

This sequence joins TRBV19 and TRBJ2-1, with D tentatively TRBD2 (7 bases). Per germline, CDR1 LNHDA and CDR2 SQIVND (reference sequence). Trimming removed 2 bases from V and 5 bases from J, with 10 bases in between. This CDR3 is built from 14 residues. CDR3 nucleotides: TGTGCCAGTAGTATAATAGGGGGGGACAATGAGCAGTTCTTC. This translates into CASSIIGGDNEQFF. Together with reference TRBV19 and TRBJ2-1, the CDR3 gives the full variable domain: DGGITQSPKYLFRKEGQNVTLSCEQNLNHDAMYWYRQDPGQGLRLIYYSQIVNDFQKGDIAEGYSVSREKKESFPLTVTSAQKNPTAFYLCASSIIGGDNEQFFGPGTRLTVL.

The rearrangement uses TRBV18 and TRBJ2-2; 7 nucleotides line up with TRBD1. The CDR3 has 15 residues. Germline CDR1 is KGHSH and CDR2 is LQKENI. With 8 bases clipped from V and 5 bases from J, the junction kept 11 bases outside the gene matches. The CDR3 here is CASQMRGQSTGELFF. CDR3 DNA sequence: TGTGCCAGCCAGATGAGGGGGCAGTCGACCGGGGAGCTGTTTTTT.

The chain employs TRBV5-1 and TRBJ2-2; D ambiguous. The CDR3 has 15 residues. Germline V gives CDR1 SGHRS, CDR2 YFSETQ. V was cut by 1 base and J by 6 bases, with 13 bases left in between. CDR3 sequence reads: CASSLRQVVSGELFF. The DNA of the CDR3 is TGCGCCAGCAGCTTGCGGCAGGTCGTGTCCGGGGAGCTGTTTTTT. The complete variable domain, with remaining parts taken from reference TRBV5-1 and TRBJ2-2, reads KAGVTQTPRYLIKTRGQQVTLSCSPISGHRSVSWYQQTPGQGLQFLFEYFSETQRNKGNFPGRFSGRQFSNSRSEMNVSTLELGDSALYLCASSLRQVVSGELFFGEGSRLTVL.

This chain links TRBV28 with TRBJ2-7, with D tentatively TRBD1 (7 bases). Germline V gene data show CDR1 as MDHEN and CDR2 as SYDVKM. This CDR3 spans 12 amino acids. The V gene lost 8 bases and the J gene lost 3 bases, with 11 bases spanning the gap. CDR3 residues: CASRRDSYEQYF. CDR3 DNA: TGTGCCAGCCGGAGGGACAGCTACGAGCAGTACTTC. The full variable domain, completed using reference TRBV28 and TRBJ2-7, is DVKVTQSSRYLVKRTGEKVFLECVQDMDHENMFWYRQDPGLGLRLIYFSYDVKMKEKGDIPEGYSVSREKKERFSLILESASTNQTSMYLCASRRDSYEQYFGPGTRLTVT.

In DNA, the CDR3 is TGTGCCAGCAGCTCCCGTCCCCCGGTTGGCAATGAGCAGTTCTTC. It encodes CASSSRPPVGNEQFF. This rearrangement joins TRBV7-8 to TRBJ2-1; D ambiguous. Germline CDR1 SGHVS, CDR2 FQNEAQ. The CDR3 length is 15 residues. The V and J ends lost 4 bases and 6 bases respectively, with 16 bases between them.

V and J are TRBV5-1 and TRBJ2-3; 8 nucleotides match TRBD1. Trimming at V came to 3 bases and at J to 3 bases, leaving 9 bases not matched to a gene. The CDR3 is 16 amino acids. Germline values: CDR1 SGHRS, CDR2 YFSETQ. The CDR3 region has the DNA TGCGCCAGCAGCTCTGGACAGGGAAAACGAACAGATACGCAGTATTTT. This encodes CASSSGQGKRTDTQYF. The whole variable domain, filled in from reference TRBV5-1 and TRBJ2-3, reads KAGVTQTPRYLIKTRGQQVTLSCSPISGHRSVSWYQQTPGQGLQFLFEYFSETQRNKGNFPGRFSGRQFSNSRSEMNVSTLELGDSALYLCASSSGQGKRTDTQYFGPGTRLTVL.

The CDR3, as DNA: TGCAGCGTCCCCAGACAGGACTACAATGAGCAGTTCTTC. This codes for CSVPRQDYNEQFF. The chain links TRBV29-1 to TRBJ2-1; TRBD1 might be the D (6 bases). Trimming removed 6 bases at V and 3 bases at J, with 12 bases between. CDR3 length equals 13 residues. The germline gives CDR1 SQVTM, CDR2 ANQGSEA.

A remark on this clone: The junction shows a germline mismatch at one end, possibly a read error. The rearrangement joins TRBV5-4 to TRBJ2-4; D is perhaps TRBD1 (5 bases). The length of the CDR3 is 15 residues. Germline V gives CDR1 SGHNT, CDR2 YYREEE (reference sequence). CDR3 DNA sequence: TGTGCCAGCAGTTTAGACCCCGATGACAGTCTGGGTTTTAGTTTC. Translated: CASSLDPDDSLGFSF.

This chain links TRBV27 with TRBJ2-6, with no clear D. V dropped 4 bases and J dropped 0 bases, with 7 bases sitting between them. The germline V gene encodes CDR1 MNHEY and CDR2 SMNVEV (reference sequence). CDR3 length: 15 residues. The CDR3 is CASSSLSSGANVLTF. DNA of the CDR3: TGTGCCAGCAGTTCCCTCAGCTCTGGGGCCAACGTCCTGACTTTC.

With regard to this clone: The same CDR3 is also encoded by other DNA sequences in this sample. J is TRBJ1-5 and V is TRBV7-8, with TRBD1 as a possible D gene (5 bases). The CDR3 totals 14 residues. CDR1 and CDR2 from the germline V gene are SGHVS and FQNEAQ. V was pared by 5 bases and J by 4 bases, with 12 bases between. The chain's CDR3 is CASSLVSGNQPQHF. In DNA form, the CDR3 reads TGTGCCAGCAGCCTCGTTTCAGGGAATCAGCCCCAGCATTTT.

Concerning this clone: The sample contains more than one DNA sequence encoding this CDR3. J is TRBJ1-1 and V is TRBV7-9, with D uncertain. Germline loops: CDR1 SEHNR, CDR2 FQNEAQ (reference sequence). V was trimmed by 2 bases and J by 0 bases, leaving 7 bases between them. The CDR3 totals 14 residues. CDR3 residues: CASSLQRMNTEAFF. The CDR3, as DNA: TGTGCCAGCAGCTTACAGAGGATGAACACTGAAGCTTTCTTT.